This T cell receptor beta chain was sequenced for a study of siplizumab effects on memory and regulatory T cells. Trimming cost V 5 bases and J 2 bases, with 16 bases left between them. The CDR3 contains 15 residues. Per germline, CDR1 LGHNA and CDR2 YNFKEQ. Some clones are missing from TCRdb's copy, which holds only in-frame ones; the method was immunoSEQ multiplex PCR. The table shows about 75,000 clones, with around 93% occurring only once. The clonotype was recovered from a human donor in good health. What was sequenced was CD8+ T cells sorted from blood. The rearrangement uses TRBV4-2 and TRBJ2-7; TRBD2 is a possible D gene (5 bases). CDR3 DNA: TGTGCCAGCAGCTTGGAGGTGGGAGAAACCTACGAGCAGTACTTC. Its protein product is CASSLEVGETYEQYF.